This T cell receptor (beta chain) was obtained from a study of cytomegalovirus exposure and HLA in healthy donors. Study-wide results and caveats: Another analysis was done later, and it associated around 16,000 TCR beta sequences with HLA alleles at 0.05 false discovery rate. TCR beta V segments were, for the most part, productive about 87% or about 30% of the time in an earlier analysis. A later analysis linked a missense variant in DCLRE1C to the trimming of TCR beta V and J genes.

As regards this clone: What it binds is unknown.

A multiplex PCR was run with 60 Vbeta primers and 13 Jbeta primers. The data were produced by immunoSEQ multiplex PCR, yet TCRdb's version contains in-frame clones alone and is incomplete. The data contain approximately 210,000 clones, more than 75% of them singletons. This TCR came from a man aged 30-40 years in good health and CMV-seronegative. The sequenced material came from PBMCs.

CDR3 in DNA: TGCGCCAGCAGCTGGGGACAGGGTCCGGGAGGCTACACCTTC. The encoded protein is CASSWGQGPGGYTF. The rearrangement links TRBV5-1 to TRBJ1-2; 9 bases line up with TRBD1. This CDR3 region has 14 residues. Germline V lookup: CDR1 SGHRS, CDR2 YFSETQ. V gave up 3 bases and J gave up 8 bases; unmatched junction bases: 8. Complete variable domain (other parts from reference TRBV5-1 and TRBJ1-2): KAGVTQTPRYLIKTRGQQVTLSCSPISGHRSVSWYQQTPGQGLQFLFEYFSETQRNKGNFPGRFSGRQFSNSRSEMNVSTLELGDSALYLCASSWGQGPGGYTFGSGTRLTVV.